This paragraph covers one TCR beta chain sequence. This entry is derived from a study of OX40 agonist ivuxolimab in advanced cancers. CDR1 SGHNT and CDR2 YYREEE come from the germline V gene (reference sequence). Deletions cut 3 bases from V and 2 bases from J, with 11 bases between. The CDR3 sequence is 14 residues long. TCRdb's table, derived via immunoSEQ multiplex PCR, lists solely in-frame clones and lacks some. The sample includes tens of thousands of clones, around four fifths of them seen just once. Sequencing was performed on CD4+ or CD8+ T cells sorted from blood, taken in a trial of the OX40 agonist ivuxolimab. The chain links TRBV5-4 to TRBJ1-2, with D perhaps TRBD1 (6 bases). This sequence was found in an adult with an advanced solid tumor such as melanoma, head and neck, liver or kidney cancer. The CDR3 reads CASSSNGQNYGYTF. CDR3 DNA sequence: TGTGCCAGCAGCTCCAACGGACAGAACTATGGCTACACCTTC. Full variable domain (remainder filled in from reference TRBV5-4 and TRBJ1-2): ETGVTQSPTHLIKTRGQQVTLRCSSQSGHNTVSWYQQALGQGPQFIFQYYREEENGRGNFPPRFSGLQFPNYSSELNVNALELDDSALYLCASSSNGQNYGYTFGSGTRLTVV.